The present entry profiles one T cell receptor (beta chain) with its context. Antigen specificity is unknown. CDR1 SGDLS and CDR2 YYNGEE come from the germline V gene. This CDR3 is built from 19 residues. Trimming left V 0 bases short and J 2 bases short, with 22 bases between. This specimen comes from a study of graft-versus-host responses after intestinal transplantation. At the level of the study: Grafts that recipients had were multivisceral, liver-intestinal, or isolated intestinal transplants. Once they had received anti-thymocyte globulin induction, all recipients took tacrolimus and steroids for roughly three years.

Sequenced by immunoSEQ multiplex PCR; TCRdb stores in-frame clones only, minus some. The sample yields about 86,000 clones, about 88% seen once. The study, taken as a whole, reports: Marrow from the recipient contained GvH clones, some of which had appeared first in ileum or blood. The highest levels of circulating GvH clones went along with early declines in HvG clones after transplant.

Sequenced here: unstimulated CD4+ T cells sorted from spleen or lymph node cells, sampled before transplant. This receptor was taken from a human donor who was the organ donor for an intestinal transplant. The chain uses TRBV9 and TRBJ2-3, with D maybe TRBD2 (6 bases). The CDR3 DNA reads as TGTGCCAGCAGCGTAGGGGTCGGGAGTATCGGGTGGGACACAGATACGCAGTATTTT. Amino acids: CASSVGVGSIGWDTDTQYF.